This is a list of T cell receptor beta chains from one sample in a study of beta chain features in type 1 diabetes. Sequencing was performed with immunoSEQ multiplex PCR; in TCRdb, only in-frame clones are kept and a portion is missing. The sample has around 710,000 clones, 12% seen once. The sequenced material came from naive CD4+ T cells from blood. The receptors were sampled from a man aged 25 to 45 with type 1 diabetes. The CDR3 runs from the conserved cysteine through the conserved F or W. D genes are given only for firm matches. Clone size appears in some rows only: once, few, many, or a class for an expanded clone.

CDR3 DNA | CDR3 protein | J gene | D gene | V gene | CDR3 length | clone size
TGCGCCAGCAGCCAAGATACACAGGGGATGTACGAGCAGTACTTC | CASSQDTQGMYEQYF | TRBJ2-7 | TRBD1 | TRBV4-3 | 15 | NA
TGTGCCAGCGGAGGACAGGGGGTAACAGATACGCAGTATTTT | CASGGQGVTDTQYF | TRBJ2-3 | TRBD1 | TRBV25-1 | 14 | NA
TGTGCCAGCAGCGTACTTAACTATGGCTACACCTTC | CASSVLNYGYTF | TRBJ1-2 | NA | TRBV28 | 12 | NA
TGTGCCATCAGTCCGGGACAGAGTAATGAAAAACTGTTTTTT | CAISPGQSNEKLFF | TRBJ1-4 | TRBD1 | TRBV10-3 | 14 | NA
TGTGCCATTACAGGGGGTGTTGGGGCCAACGTCCTGACTTTC | CAITGGVGANVLTF | TRBJ2-6 | TRBD1 | TRBV2 | 14 | few
TGTGCCAGCAGCGTACTGACAGGGATGAACACCGGGGAGCTGTTTTTT | CASSVLTGMNTGELFF | TRBJ2-2 | TRBD1 | TRBV9 | 16 | NA
TGTGCCAGCAGCTCGGAGCGGGGGGATAGTGAGTTCTTC | CASSSERGDSEFF | TRBJ2-1 | TRBD2 | TRBV5-4 | 13 | NA
TGTGCCCGCCGCTGGCAGGGAGTATATGGCTACACCTTC | CARRWQGVYGYTF | TRBJ1-2 | NA | TRBV30 | 13 | NA
TGTGCCAGCCCGCGAGACGCGAACACCGGGGAGCTGTTTTTT | CASPRDANTGELFF | TRBJ2-2 | NA | TRBV7-2 | 14 | NA
TGTGCCAGCAGCTTGGAAGGGCGTACTGCCTACAATGAGCAGTTCTTC | CASSLEGRTAYNEQFF | TRBJ2-1 | NA | TRBV5-6 | 16 | NA
TGTGCCAGCAGTGAAGAAGGGGGAGGTCAATCACCCCTCCACTTT | CASSEEGGGQSPLHF | TRBJ1-6 | NA | TRBV2 | 15 | NA
TGTGCCTGGAGACAAGTGGGCCTACTAGATACGCAGTATTTT | CAWRQVGLLDTQYF | TRBJ2-3 | NA | TRBV30 | 14 | NA
TGTGCCAGTAGTTCTTACACCGGGGAGCTGTTTTTT | CASSSYTGELFF | TRBJ2-2 | NA | TRBV19 | 12 | NA
TGTGCCAGCAGTGAATATGGAGGGGGCTACGAGCAGTACTTC | CASSEYGGGYEQYF | TRBJ2-7 | NA | TRBV25-1 | 14 | NA
TGTGCCATCAGCGGGACAGACCAGAATGGCTACACCTTC | CAISGTDQNGYTF | TRBJ1-2 | TRBD1 | TRBV10-3 | 13 | NA
TGTGCCAGCAGTGAAGCCTGGGACAGGGTCCTTGGCGAGCAGTACTTC | CASSEAWDRVLGEQYF | TRBJ2-7 | TRBD1 | TRBV2 | 16 | NA
TGCGCCAGCAGCCAAGGCGCCGGGACCGACTCTACCGGGGAGCTGTTTTTT | CASSQGAGTDSTGELFF | TRBJ2-2 | NA | TRBV4-3 | 17 | NA
TGTGCCAGCAGCCAGGTAGAGAATGAGCAGTTCTTC | CASSQVENEQFF | TRBJ2-1 | NA | TRBV2 | 12 | few
TGTGCCAGCAGTGCCAGCGGGGGGGCAAGTAATGAGCAGTTCTTC | CASSASGGASNEQFF | TRBJ2-1 | TRBD2 | TRBV2 | 15 | once
TGTGCCTGGAGTCCCGGACTAGCGGAAGATACGCAGTATTTT | CAWSPGLAEDTQYF | TRBJ2-3 | TRBD2 | TRBV30 | 14 | NA
TGTGCCAGTAGGGGACCGGCCCCGTCTAACTATGGCTACACCTTC | CASRGPAPSNYGYTF | TRBJ1-2 | NA | TRBV19 | 15 | few
TGTGCCAGCAGCTCACAATTCCGGGACAGGGCCTACGAGCAGTACTTC | CASSSQFRDRAYEQYF | TRBJ2-7 | TRBD1 | TRBV7-2 | 16 | few
TGTGCCAGCAGCCGGGACACCTACGAGCAGTACTTC | CASSRDTYEQYF | TRBJ2-7 | NA | TRBV7-9 | 12 | few
TGTGCCAGTGGCTGGACAGGCACGAACACCGGGGAGCTGTTTTTT | CASGWTGTNTGELFF | TRBJ2-2 | TRBD1 | TRBV19 | 15 | few
TGTGCCAGCAGCCCGAATGGTACACCCCAGCATTTT | CASSPNGTPQHF | TRBJ1-5 | NA | TRBV7-9 | 12 | few